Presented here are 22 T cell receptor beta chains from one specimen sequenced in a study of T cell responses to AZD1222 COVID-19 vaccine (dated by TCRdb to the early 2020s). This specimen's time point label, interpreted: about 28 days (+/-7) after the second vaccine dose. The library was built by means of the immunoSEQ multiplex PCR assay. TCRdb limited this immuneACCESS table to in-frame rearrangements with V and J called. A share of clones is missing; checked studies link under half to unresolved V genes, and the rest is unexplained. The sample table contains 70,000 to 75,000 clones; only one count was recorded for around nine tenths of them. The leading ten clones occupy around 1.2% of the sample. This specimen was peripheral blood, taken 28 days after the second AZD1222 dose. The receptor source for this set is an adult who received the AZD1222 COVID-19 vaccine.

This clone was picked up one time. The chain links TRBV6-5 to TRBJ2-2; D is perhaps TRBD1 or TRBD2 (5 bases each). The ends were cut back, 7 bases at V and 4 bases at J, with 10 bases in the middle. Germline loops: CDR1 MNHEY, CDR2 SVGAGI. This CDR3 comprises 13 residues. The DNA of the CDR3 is TGTGCCAGCACATCAGGGAGCACCGGGGAGCTGTTTTTT. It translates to CASTSGSTGELFF.

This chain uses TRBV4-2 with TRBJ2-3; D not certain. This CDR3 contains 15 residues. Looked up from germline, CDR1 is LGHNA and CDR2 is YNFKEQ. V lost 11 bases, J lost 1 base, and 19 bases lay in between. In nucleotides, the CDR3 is TGTGCCTCCTTCAACGGGCGTGACGGCACAGATACGCAGTATTTT. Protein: CASFNGRDGTDTQYF.

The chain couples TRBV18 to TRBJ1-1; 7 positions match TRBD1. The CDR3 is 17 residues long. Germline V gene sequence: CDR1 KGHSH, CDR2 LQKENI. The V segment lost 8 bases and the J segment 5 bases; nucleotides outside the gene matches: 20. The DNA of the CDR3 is TGTGCCAGCACGCCACTGGGGGCAGGGGGTGAGAAGACTGAAGCTTTCTTT. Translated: CASTPLGAGGEKTEAFF.

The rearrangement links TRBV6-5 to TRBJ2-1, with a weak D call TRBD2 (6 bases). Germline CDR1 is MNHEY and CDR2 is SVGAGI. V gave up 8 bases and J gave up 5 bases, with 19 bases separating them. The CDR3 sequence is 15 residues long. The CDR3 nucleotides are TGTGCCAGCCTCGAACGTCAGGGAGGTAACAATGAGCAGTTCTTC. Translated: CASLERQGGNNEQFF.

The CDR3 reads CASSWGDYGYTF. The CDR3 DNA follows: TGTGCCAGTAGTTGGGGGGACTATGGCTACACCTTC. The chain carries TRBV19 and TRBJ1-2, with D maybe TRBD1 (5 bases). The germline CDR1 and CDR2 sequences are LNHDA and SQIVND (reference sequence). This CDR3 region has 12 residues. Trimming took 5 bases from V and 3 from J, leaving 7 bases between them.

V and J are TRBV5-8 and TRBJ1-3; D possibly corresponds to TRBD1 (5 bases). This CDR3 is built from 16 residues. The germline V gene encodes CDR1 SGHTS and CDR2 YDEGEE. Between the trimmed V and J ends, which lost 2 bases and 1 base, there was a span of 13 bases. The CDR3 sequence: CASSLEGILSGNTIYF. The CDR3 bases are TGTGCCAGCAGCTTAGAGGGGATTTTGTCTGGAAACACCATATATTTT.

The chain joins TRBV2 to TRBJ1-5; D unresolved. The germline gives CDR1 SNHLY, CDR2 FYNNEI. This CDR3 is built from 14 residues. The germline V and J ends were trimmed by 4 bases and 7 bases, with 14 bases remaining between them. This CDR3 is CASSGATQRQPQHF. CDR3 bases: TGTGCCAGCAGTGGGGCCACCCAACGACAGCCCCAGCATTTT.

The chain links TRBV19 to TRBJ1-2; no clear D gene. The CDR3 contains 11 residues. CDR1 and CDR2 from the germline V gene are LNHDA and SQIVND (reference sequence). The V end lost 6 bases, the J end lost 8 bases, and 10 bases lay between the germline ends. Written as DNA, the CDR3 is TGTGCCAGTAGCTCTTCGTGGGGCTACACCTTC. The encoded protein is CASSSSWGYTF. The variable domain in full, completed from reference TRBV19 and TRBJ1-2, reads DGGITQSPKYLFRKEGQNVTLSCEQNLNHDAMYWYRQDPGQGLRLIYYSQIVNDFQKGDIAEGYSVSREKKESFPLTVTSAQKNPTAFYLCASSSSWGYTFGSGTRLTVV.

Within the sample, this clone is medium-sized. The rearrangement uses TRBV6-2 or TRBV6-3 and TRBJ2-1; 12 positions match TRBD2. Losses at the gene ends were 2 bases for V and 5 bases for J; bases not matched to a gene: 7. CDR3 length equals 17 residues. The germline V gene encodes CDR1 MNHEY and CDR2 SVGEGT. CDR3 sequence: CASSYIGTSGRNNEQFF. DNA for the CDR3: TGTGCCAGCAGTTACATCGGGACTAGCGGGCGAAACAATGAGCAGTTCTTC.

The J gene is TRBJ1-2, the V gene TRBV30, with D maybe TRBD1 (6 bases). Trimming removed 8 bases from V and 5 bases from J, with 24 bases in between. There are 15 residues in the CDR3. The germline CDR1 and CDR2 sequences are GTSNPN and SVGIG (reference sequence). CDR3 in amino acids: CAGHPRPGDSYGYTF. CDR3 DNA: TGTGCCGGCCATCCCCGACCAGGGGATTCATATGGCTACACCTTC.

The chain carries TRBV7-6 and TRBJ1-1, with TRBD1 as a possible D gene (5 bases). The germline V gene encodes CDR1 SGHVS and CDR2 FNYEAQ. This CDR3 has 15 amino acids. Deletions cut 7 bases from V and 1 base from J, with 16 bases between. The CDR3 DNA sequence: TGTGCCAGCACCCCAGGTGGGGGGTCGAACACTGAAGCTTTCTTT. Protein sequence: CASTPGGGSNTEAFF.

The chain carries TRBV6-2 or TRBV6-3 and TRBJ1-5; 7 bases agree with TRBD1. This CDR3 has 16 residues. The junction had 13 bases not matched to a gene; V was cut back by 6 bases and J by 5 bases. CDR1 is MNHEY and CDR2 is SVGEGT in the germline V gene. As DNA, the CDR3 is TGTGCCAGCAGGCCTAATTGGAGGGGGCGCGATCAGCCCCAGCATTTT. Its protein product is CASRPNWRGRDQPQHF.

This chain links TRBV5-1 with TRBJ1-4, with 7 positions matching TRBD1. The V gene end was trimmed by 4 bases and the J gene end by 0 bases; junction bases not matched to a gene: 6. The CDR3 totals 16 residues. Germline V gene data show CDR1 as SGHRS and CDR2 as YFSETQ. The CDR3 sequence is CASSTGQAATNEKLFF. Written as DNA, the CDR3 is TGCGCCAGCAGCACCGGACAGGCTGCAACTAATGAAAAACTGTTTTTT.

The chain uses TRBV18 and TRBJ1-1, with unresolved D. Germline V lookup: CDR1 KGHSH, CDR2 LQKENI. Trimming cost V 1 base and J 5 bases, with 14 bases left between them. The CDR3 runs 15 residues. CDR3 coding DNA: TGTGCCAGCTCACCACTTAGTACGTCGGGAACTGAAGCTTTCTTT. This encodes CASSPLSTSGTEAFF.

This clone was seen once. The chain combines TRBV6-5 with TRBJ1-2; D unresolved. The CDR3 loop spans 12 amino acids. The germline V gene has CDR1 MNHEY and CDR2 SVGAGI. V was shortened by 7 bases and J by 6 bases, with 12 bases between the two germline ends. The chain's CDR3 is CASNGNLDGYTF. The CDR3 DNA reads TGTGCCAGCAATGGCAACCTGGATGGCTACACCTTC.

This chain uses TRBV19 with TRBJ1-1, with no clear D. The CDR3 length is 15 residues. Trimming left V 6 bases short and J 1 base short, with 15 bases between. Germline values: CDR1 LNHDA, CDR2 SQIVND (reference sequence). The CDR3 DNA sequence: TGTGCCAGTAGCACCCGAAGGATGGGGAACACTGAAGCTTTCTTT. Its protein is CASSTRRMGNTEAFF.

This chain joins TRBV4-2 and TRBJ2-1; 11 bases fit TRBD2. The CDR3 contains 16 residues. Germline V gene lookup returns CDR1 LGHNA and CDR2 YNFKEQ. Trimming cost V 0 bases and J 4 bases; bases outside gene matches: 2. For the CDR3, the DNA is TGTGCCAGCAGCCAAGATCTAGCGGGGGGATACAATGAGCAGTTCTTC. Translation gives CASSQDLAGGYNEQFF.

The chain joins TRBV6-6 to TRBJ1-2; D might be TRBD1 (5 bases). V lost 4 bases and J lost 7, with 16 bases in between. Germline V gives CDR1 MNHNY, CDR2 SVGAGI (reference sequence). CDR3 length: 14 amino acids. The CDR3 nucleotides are TGTGCCAGCAGTTCCGGGACGGATGTAAGTGGCTACACCTTC. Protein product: CASSSGTDVSGYTF.

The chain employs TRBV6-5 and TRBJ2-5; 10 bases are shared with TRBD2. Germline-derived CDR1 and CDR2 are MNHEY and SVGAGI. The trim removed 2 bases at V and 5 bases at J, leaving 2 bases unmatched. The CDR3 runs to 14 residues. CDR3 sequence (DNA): TGTGCCAGCAGTTACCTAGCGGGAGTTGAGACCCAGTACTTC. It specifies CASSYLAGVETQYF.

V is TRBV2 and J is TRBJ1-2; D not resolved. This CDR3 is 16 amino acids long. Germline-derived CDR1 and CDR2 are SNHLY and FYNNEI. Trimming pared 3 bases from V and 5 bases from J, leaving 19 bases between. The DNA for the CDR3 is TGTGCCAGCAGTGAGCGGGCCTCAAAAACTCATTATGGCTACACCTTC. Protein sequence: CASSERASKTHYGYTF.

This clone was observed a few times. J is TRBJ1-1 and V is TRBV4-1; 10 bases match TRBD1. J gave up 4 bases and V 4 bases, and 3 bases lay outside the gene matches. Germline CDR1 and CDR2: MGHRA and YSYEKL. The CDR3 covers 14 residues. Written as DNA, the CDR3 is TGCGCCAGCAGCCCGGGACAGGGGACCACTGAAGCTTTCTTT. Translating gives CASSPGQGTTEAFF.

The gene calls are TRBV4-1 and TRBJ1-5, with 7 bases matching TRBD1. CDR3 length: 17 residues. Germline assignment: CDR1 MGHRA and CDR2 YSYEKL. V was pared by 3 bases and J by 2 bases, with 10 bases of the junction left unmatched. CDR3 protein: CASSHSQGGTGNQPQHF. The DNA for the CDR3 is TGCGCCAGCAGCCATTCCCAAGGGGGCACTGGCAATCAGCCCCAGCATTTT.